The sequence of this TCR beta chain was determined in a study of kidney transplant recipient with SARS-CoV-2 infection. TCRdb passed the reads through MiXCR, listing each CDR3 protein once. The data hold 250,000 or so distinct CDR3 sequences, with about 30% observed a single time. The V end was cut by 4 bases, the J end by 4 bases, with 20 bases between. Per the germline V gene, CDR1 is SGHRS and CDR2 is YFSETQ. CDR3 length: 16 residues. The material was a blood sample, obtained at baseline and on roughly day 110 from a kidney transplant recipient. V usage is TRBV5-1 and J usage is TRBJ1-2, with D tentatively TRBD1 (5 bases). This sequence was found in a young adult male patient who had COVID-19 and was a kidney transplant recipient. The graft donor may be the source of some T cells. CDR3 in DNA: TGCGCCAGCAGCCCGGGGGTCGATGGGCTGCCCTATGGCTACACCTTC. Protein: CASSPGVDGLPYGYTF.